The rows below give T cell receptor beta chains drawn from one sample of a study of graft-versus-host responses after intestinal transplantation. This table comes from immunoSEQ multiplex PCR, and its TCRdb copy is limited to in-frame clones, with some not included. The sample has about 30,000 clones, 60% to 85% seen once. The sample here was ileum tissue, taken 98 days after intestinal transplantation. These receptors all stem from a human patient who received an intestinal transplant, so some T cells may come from the graft donor. CDR3s include the opening cysteine and the closing phenylalanine or tryptophan. The order of the fields is J gene, clone size, D gene, V gene, CDR3 DNA, CDR3 protein. The D gene is left open where the match is weak. A row's size may be missing; if present it is once, few, many or a size class.

J gene: TRBJ2-1; clone size: .; D gene: TRBD2; V gene: TRBV9; CDR3 DNA: TGTGCCAGCAGCTTGGGACTAGCGGGGGGGACCTCCTACAATGAGCAGTTCTTC; CDR3 protein: CASSLGLAGGTSYNEQFF
J gene: TRBJ2-1; clone size: .; D gene: TRBD1; V gene: TRBV7-9; CDR3 DNA: TGTGCCAGCAGCATTCTTCGCAGGGACAGGATTAGCTCCTACAATGAGCAGTTCTTC; CDR3 protein: CASSILRRDRISSYNEQFF
J gene: TRBJ1-2; clone size: .; D gene: .; V gene: TRBV29-1; CDR3 DNA: TGCAGCGTTGATGGCTTTAACTATGGCTACACCTTC; CDR3 protein: CSVDGFNYGYTF
J gene: TRBJ1-5; clone size: .; D gene: TRBD1; V gene: TRBV7-9; CDR3 DNA: TGTGCCAGCAGCCAGGACAGGGGGGATCAGCCCCAGCATTTT; CDR3 protein: CASSQDRGDQPQHF
J gene: TRBJ1-1; clone size: .; D gene: TRBD1; V gene: TRBV19; CDR3 DNA: TGTGCCAGTAACGTAAGGGGGCTTAACACTGAAGCTTTCTTT; CDR3 protein: CASNVRGLNTEAFF
J gene: TRBJ2-3; clone size: few; D gene: .; V gene: TRBV5-4; CDR3 DNA: TGTGCCTCACAGTCGGGTAGCACGGGGGATACGCAGTATTTT; CDR3 protein: CASQSGSTGDTQYF
J gene: TRBJ2-7; clone size: few; D gene: .; V gene: TRBV14; CDR3 DNA: TGTGCCAGCAGCCTCGCAGGGATCTCGTACGAGCAGTACTTC; CDR3 protein: CASSLAGISYEQYF
J gene: TRBJ1-4; clone size: .; D gene: .; V gene: TRBV19; CDR3 DNA: TGTGCCAGTAGTAGGGCAACTAATGAAAAACTGTTTTTT; CDR3 protein: CASSRATNEKLFF
J gene: TRBJ2-5; clone size: .; D gene: TRBD1; V gene: TRBV29-1; CDR3 DNA: TGCAGCGTGACACTATGGGACAGGGGAGAGACCCAGTACTTC; CDR3 protein: CSVTLWDRGETQYF
J gene: TRBJ1-4; clone size: few; D gene: .; V gene: TRBV28; CDR3 DNA: TGTGCCAGCAGTTTATGGGGGGTAGCCCCAATGAATAAGGGAAAACTGTTTTTT; CDR3 protein: CASSLWGVAPMNKGKLFF
J gene: TRBJ2-1; clone size: .; D gene: .; V gene: TRBV5-1; CDR3 DNA: TGCGCCAGCAGCTTAGAACAGGGAGTAAATGAGCAGTTCTTC; CDR3 protein: CASSLEQGVNEQFF
J gene: TRBJ2-1; clone size: .; D gene: .; V gene: TRBV7-9; CDR3 DNA: TGTGCCAGCAGACTATACAATGAGCAGTTCTTC; CDR3 protein: CASRLYNEQFF
J gene: TRBJ1-5; clone size: .; D gene: .; V gene: TRBV28; CDR3 DNA: TGTGCCAGCAGTTTGTCTCGGGGAGGAGGAAACCAGCCCCAGCATTTT; CDR3 protein: CASSLSRGGGNQPQHF
J gene: TRBJ2-5; clone size: once; D gene: TRBD1; V gene: TRBV29-1; CDR3 DNA: TGCAGCGTTGGGGGTGCCGGGACAGGGCTTTCGGGGACCCAGTACTTC; CDR3 protein: CSVGGAGTGLSGTQYF
J gene: TRBJ1-3; clone size: .; D gene: .; V gene: TRBV19; CDR3 DNA: TGTGCCAGTAGCATTGGACGGTTCTCTGGAAACACCATATATTTT; CDR3 protein: CASSIGRFSGNTIYF
J gene: TRBJ2-7; clone size: .; D gene: .; V gene: TRBV20-1; CDR3 DNA: TGCAGTGTTTGGGTTGGCTACGAGCAGTACTTC; CDR3 protein: CSVWVGYEQYF
J gene: TRBJ2-1; clone size: .; D gene: .; V gene: TRBV29-1; CDR3 DNA: TGCAGCGTTGAAGGGGGCGGCGATGAGCAGTTCTTC; CDR3 protein: CSVEGGGDEQFF
J gene: TRBJ2-5; clone size: .; D gene: .; V gene: TRBV12-5; CDR3 DNA: TGTGCTAGCTTAGACGGGCAAGAGACCCAGTACTTC; CDR3 protein: CASLDGQETQYF
J gene: TRBJ2-3; clone size: once; D gene: TRBD2; V gene: TRBV4-1; CDR3 DNA: TGCGCCAGCAGCCAAGATAGGACGGGGGGGCTTTATTTT; CDR3 protein: CASSQDRTGGLYF
J gene: TRBJ2-7; clone size: .; D gene: .; V gene: TRBV11-2; CDR3 DNA: TGTGCCAGCAGCCGAGGTCTGGGGACCTACGAGCAGTACTTC; CDR3 protein: CASSRGLGTYEQYF
J gene: TRBJ2-7; clone size: .; D gene: TRBD1; V gene: TRBV29-1; CDR3 DNA: TGCAGCGTTGAAGATAGAACAGGGGGCAGGTACGAGCAGTACTTC; CDR3 protein: CSVEDRTGGRYEQYF
J gene: TRBJ1-1; clone size: .; D gene: .; V gene: TRBV6-1; CDR3 DNA: TGTGCCAGCAGAGGGCTAGACAACACTGAAGCTTTCTTT; CDR3 protein: CASRGLDNTEAFF
J gene: TRBJ2-2; clone size: .; D gene: TRBD2; V gene: TRBV10-3; CDR3 DNA: TGTGCCATCAGAAGACTAGCGGGGGACACCGGGGAGCTGTTTTTT; CDR3 protein: CAIRRLAGDTGELFF
J gene: TRBJ2-5; clone size: .; D gene: .; V gene: TRBV10-2; CDR3 DNA: TGCGCCAGCAGTGAGAAGTGCGGGGGCCGAAAAGAGACCCAGTACTTC; CDR3 protein: CASSEKCGGRKETQYF
J gene: TRBJ1-3; clone size: .; D gene: .; V gene: TRBV6-5; CDR3 DNA: TGTGCCAGCAGGGGTCAGAACTCTGGAAACACCATATATTTT; CDR3 protein: CASRGQNSGNTIYF
J gene: TRBJ2-1; clone size: .; D gene: .; V gene: TRBV11-2; CDR3 DNA: TGTGCCAGCAGCCCAGGGGCGGGGACCTCCTACAATGAGCAGTTCTTC; CDR3 protein: CASSPGAGTSYNEQFF
J gene: TRBJ1-5; clone size: .; D gene: .; V gene: TRBV6-5; CDR3 DNA: TGTGCCAGCAGTTACTCGCGGGGCAATCAGCCCCAGCATTTT; CDR3 protein: CASSYSRGNQPQHF
J gene: TRBJ1-2; clone size: .; D gene: TRBD1; V gene: TRBV9; CDR3 DNA: TGTGCCAGCAGCGTTGGGACAGGGGATGGCTACACCTTC; CDR3 protein: CASSVGTGDGYTF
J gene: TRBJ2-7; clone size: .; D gene: TRBD1; V gene: TRBV19; CDR3 DNA: TGTGCCAGTAGTATTGAACTAACAGGGGGCACTTACGAGCAGTACTTC; CDR3 protein: CASSIELTGGTYEQYF